These T cell receptor beta chains were read from a single sample in a study of identifying expanded T cells in peripheral blood. Libraries were prepared by immunoSEQ multiplex PCR; TCRdb keeps only in-frame clonotypes and omits some of them. The sample includes 90,000 to 100,000 clones, 88% of them seen just once. The specimen was blood. The receptors were gathered from a person between 18 and 75 years old in good health. Each CDR3 is given with its conserved first and last residue. A D gene is named only where the DNA matches it firmly. Rows give clone size only sometimes, using once, few, many, or a class for an expanded clone.

j_call	d_call	v_call	clone_size	cdr3_nt	cdr3_aa
TRBJ1-5	TRBD1	TRBV29-1	.	TGCAGCGTTGCGACAGGGGGCGTTCAGCCCCAGCATTTT	CSVATGGVQPQHF
TRBJ2-5	.	TRBV2	.	TGTGCCAGCAGTGATGTCGAGGGGGGGCCGGTAGAGACCCAGTACTTC	CASSDVEGGPVETQYF
TRBJ2-7	.	TRBV19	.	TGTGCCAGTAGTATTTCGGGCGGGACGGGGCTGAGCTCCTACGAGCAGTACTTC	CASSISGGTGLSSYEQYF
TRBJ2-1	.	TRBV5-1	.	TGCGCCAGCAGCTGGGGGGTAGTACCCAATGAGCAGTTCTTC	CASSWGVVPNEQFF
TRBJ2-7	.	TRBV18	.	TGTGCCAGCTCACCCTCCGCGAAGGGTGCCTACGAGCAGTACTTC	CASSPSAKGAYEQYF
TRBJ2-7	TRBD2	TRBV19	few	TGTGCCAGTAGTACTCTAGCGGGAAGCTACGAGCAGTACTTC	CASSTLAGSYEQYF
TRBJ1-1	.	TRBV19	.	TGTGCCAGTAGTATTAGGCTGCGCAGGGAGAACACTGAAGCTTTCTTT	CASSIRLRRENTEAFF
TRBJ2-7	.	TRBV4-1	.	TGCGCCAGCAGCCATTTAGGCGCGGACGAGCAGTACTTC	CASSHLGADEQYF
TRBJ2-6	.	TRBV30	.	TGTGCCTGGGGAGCCTCTGGGGCCAACGTCCTGACTTTC	CAWGASGANVLTF
TRBJ2-5	.	TRBV7-6	once	TGTGCCAGCAGCTTATCCCTGGTGGGGGGCCGGGAGACCCAGTACTTC	CASSLSLVGGRETQYF
TRBJ2-7	.	TRBV18	once	TGTGCCAGCTCACCACGGACAATGGTCGAGGAGCAGTACTTC	CASSPRTMVEEQYF
TRBJ2-4	.	TRBV2	.	TGTGCCAGCAGGGGTGGGTTTCTAGCCAAAAACATTCAGTACTTC	CASRGGFLAKNIQYF
TRBJ1-2	.	TRBV11-2	.	TGTGCCAGCAGCGCCCTGCAGGGATATGGCTACACCTTC	CASSALQGYGYTF
TRBJ1-5	.	TRBV19	.	TGTGCCAGTAGTATAGGGAGGGGAGTGGGTAATCAGCCCCAGCATTTT	CASSIGRGVGNQPQHF
TRBJ2-7	.	TRBV5-6	.	TGTGCCAGCAGCTTGGGGGACGGCTACGAGCAGTACTTC	CASSLGDGYEQYF
TRBJ2-1	TRBD2	TRBV9	.	TGTGCCAGCAGCCTTAGCGGGGGAGACTACAATGAGCAGTTCTTC	CASSLSGGDYNEQFF
TRBJ2-3	.	TRBV7-6	.	TGTGCCAGCAGCCTCGAAGACAGGTCGATGGATACGCAGTATTTT	CASSLEDRSMDTQYF
TRBJ2-7	.	TRBV7-2	.	TGTGCCAGCACTCCAGGGAGGGGGCGCGTCTACGAGCAGTACTTC	CASTPGRGRVYEQYF
TRBJ1-1	.	TRBV2	few	TGTGCCAGCAGTGAACCGGACTCGGCTTTCTTT	CASSEPDSAFF
TRBJ1-2	.	TRBV5-1	.	TGCGCCAGCAGCTCGACACAATATGGCTACACCTTC	CASSSTQYGYTF
TRBJ2-7	.	TRBV13	.	TGTGCCAGCAGCCCCGGGGGCGGGAGAGCCCCCTACGAGCAGTACTTC	CASSPGGGRAPYEQYF
TRBJ1-1	TRBD1	TRBV13	.	TGTGCCAGCAGCTTACGCCCAACGGGACAGGGGGCGGAAGCTTTCTTT	CASSLRPTGQGAEAFF
TRBJ2-4	TRBD1	TRBV18	.	TGTGCCAGCTCACCATCCCCCGGGACAGGATTCCTTTTAGCCAAAAACATTCAGTACTTC	CASSPSPGTGFLLAKNIQYF
TRBJ1-2	.	TRBV4-1	.	TGCGCCAGCAGCCACCCGAGTCCAGGAGGCTACACCTTC	CASSHPSPGGYTF
TRBJ1-1	.	TRBV14	.	TGTGCCAGCAGCCAAGATCTGGGGGCAGGGGTGGCGGACACTGAAGCTTTCTTT	CASSQDLGAGVADTEAFF
TRBJ2-5	.	TRBV7-7	.	TGTGCCAGCAGCCCCAGCGGCGGGGAGACCCAGTACTTC	CASSPSGGETQYF
TRBJ1-5	.	TRBV5-6	.	TGTGCCAGCAGCTTGGGACCCGGGCAGCCCCAGCATTTT	CASSLGPGQPQHF
TRBJ1-5	TRBD1	TRBV29-1	.	TGCAGCGTTGCGGGACAGGGAAATCAGCCCCAGCATTTT	CSVAGQGNQPQHF
TRBJ1-1	.	TRBV7-3	.	TGTGCCAGCAGCTTAACGTGGAACCCTAACACTGAAGCTTTCTTT	CASSLTWNPNTEAFF
TRBJ2-3	TRBD1	TRBV5-6	.	TGTGCCAGCTCCCCACCGGGAACAGGGGGGTATACGCAGTATTTT	CASSPPGTGGYTQYF
TRBJ1-5	TRBD1	TRBV9	once	TGTGCCAGCAGCGTATCTCCGGGACAGGGACAGCCCCAGCATTTT	CASSVSPGQGQPQHF
TRBJ1-5	.	TRBV9	.	TGTGCCAGCAGCGTAGATAGCATTGGCAATCAGCCCCAGCATTTT	CASSVDSIGNQPQHF